This T cell receptor (beta chain) was identified during a study of blood T cell repertoires in COVID-19. Study-wide context: The origin of the acute and convalescent COVID-19 samples was the United States, Italy and Spain. Sources were T cells, B-cell-depleted T cells, or PBMCs; the material itself was cDNA or gDNA.

How the authors handled the data: Scientists estimated how many nucleated cells there were by amplifying reference gene primers. Assay: immunoSEQ multiplex PCR; the TCRdb copy retains only in-frame clones and omits some. V and J calls and clone size are given by that table; D and trimming were obtained from the DNA. Seen here are a few hundred thousand clones, 80% to 90% observed once, and the top ten hold around 1.5%. The CDR3 length is 16 residues. Unmatched junction bases numbered 8, after V lost 4 bases and J lost 4 bases. CDR1 and CDR2 from the germline V gene are SGHNT and YYREEE (reference sequence).

The sequencing sample was made of peripheral blood. The chain couples TRBV5-4 to TRBJ2-5; 12 nucleotides agree with TRBD1. The receptor was isolated from a woman aged 40-49 years who had recovered from COVID-19. The DNA for the CDR3 is TGTGCCAGCAGCCCAGGGGGGACAGGGGGCCCAGAGACCCAGTACTTC. Translating it yields CASSPGGTGGPETQYF. Filled out from reference TRBV5-4 and TRBJ2-5, the complete variable domain reads ETGVTQSPTHLIKTRGQQVTLRCSSQSGHNTVSWYQQALGQGPQFIFQYYREEENGRGNFPPRFSGLQFPNYSSELNVNALELDDSALYLCASSPGGTGGPETQYFGPGTRLLVL.